The clone carrying this T cell receptor (beta chain) was seen a handful of times. Its antigen remains unknown. TCRdb re-analysed the reads in MiXCR, keeping a single row per CDR3 protein. The sample has 100,000 to 150,000 distinct CDR3 sequences; over 30% are singletons. The sample belongs to a study of T cell repertoires in cytomegalovirus infection. Overall study: Well-studied HLA-B-restricted epitopes and recently identified HLA-C-restricted epitopes of CMV were both used in the study. From public TCR beta signatures came an indication of both CMV infection and matching HLA type.

Whole-study results and caveats: There were HLA-C-restricted CMV-specific TCR beta clonotypes dominating the ex vivo response. Carriers of CMV and the relevant HLA type were discriminated by public TCR beta frequency.

Sequenced material: CD8+ T cells from cultured PBMCs, taken from culture after CMV antigen stimulation. This receptor was taken from a human donor in good health (CMV status not recorded). Some clones in this sample may be carry-over from other donors' samples.

CDR3 region: CASSATRQGANTEAFF. DNA of the CDR3: TGTGCCAGCAGTGCCACCCGCCAAGGGGCGAACACTGAAGCTTTCTTT. The rearrangement joins TRBV6-1 to TRBJ1-1, with D possibly matching TRBD1 (5 bases). The germline CDR1 and CDR2 sequences are MNHNS and SASEGT. This CDR3 has 16 residues. Between the trimmed V and J ends, which lost 4 bases and 1 base, there was a span of 16 bases.